A single sample is the source of the 31 T cell receptor beta chains below, sequenced in a study of T cell responses to AZD1222 COVID-19 vaccine. Some clones are missing from TCRdb's copy, which holds only in-frame ones; the method was immunoSEQ multiplex PCR. This sample has roughly 150,000 clones; around 93% occur once, and the top ten carry about 1.5%. The sequences come from peripheral blood, collected on day 0 of AZD1222 vaccination. The receptors come from an adult in good health.

Here the CDR3 reads CASSLEPGADYGYTF. The CDR3 coding sequence is TGTGCCAGCAGCTTAGAGCCAGGGGCGGACTATGGCTACACCTTC. The chain has TRBV11-2 and TRBJ1-2; D might be TRBD1 (6 bases). V was shortened by 0 bases and J by 3 bases, with 11 bases between the two germline ends. The germline CDR1 and CDR2 sequences are SGHAT and FQNNGV. CDR3 length: 15 amino acids.

The chain is built from TRBV13 and TRBJ2-1, with 12 nucleotides matching TRBD2. J gave up 7 bases and V 0 bases, and 1 base lay outside the gene matches. Germline assignment: CDR1 PRHDT and CDR2 FYEKMQ (reference sequence). The CDR3 loop spans 15 amino acids. CDR3 amino acids: CASSLGTSGRNEQFF. As DNA, the CDR3 is TGTGCCAGCAGCTTAGGGACTAGCGGGAGAAATGAGCAGTTCTTC.

The CDR3 is CASSHFEGRDNEQFF. The CDR3 nucleotides are TGTGCCAGCAGCCACTTTGAAGGGCGGGACAATGAGCAGTTCTTC. The chain couples TRBV14 to TRBJ2-1, with a weak D call TRBD2 (5 bases). Germline CDR1 reads SGHDN; CDR2 reads FVKESK. V lost 3 bases and J lost 5, with 14 bases in between. The CDR3 sequence is 15 residues long.

This clone was picked up one time. V is TRBV28 and J is TRBJ1-2; TRBD1 might be the D (6 bases). Trimming left V 6 bases short and J 7 bases short, with 15 bases between. There are 13 residues in the CDR3. CDR1 and CDR2 from the germline V gene are MDHEN and SYDVKM. The CDR3 is CASSLGGAAGYTF. CDR3 bases: TGTGCCAGCAGCCTGGGGGGGGCTGCTGGCTACACCTTC.

This chain uses TRBV3-1 (or the pseudogene TRBV3-2) with TRBJ1-1, with 8 bases aligning to TRBD1. J gave up 1 base and V 2 bases, and 6 bases lay outside the gene matches. This CDR3 comprises 16 residues. Per the germline V gene, CDR1 is LGHDT and CDR2 is YNNKEL (reference sequence). The CDR3 is CASSQRMTGENTEAFF. CDR3 DNA: TGTGCCAGCAGCCAACGGATGACAGGGGAGAACACTGAAGCTTTCTTT.

This clone was picked up one time. CDR3 loop: CASSYSRTGGKGQYF. The CDR3 nucleotides are TGTGCCAGCAGTTACTCAAGGACAGGCGGTAAGGGGCAGTATTTT. The chain links TRBV6-5 to TRBJ2-3, with 7 bases identical to TRBD1. The germline V gene has CDR1 MNHEY and CDR2 SVGAGI. V lost 0 bases and J lost 11; bases outside the gene matches: 11. This CDR3 comprises 15 residues.

DNA for the CDR3: TGTGCCAGCAAAGGTAGCAATCAGCCCCAGCATTTT. It translates to CASKGSNQPQHF. The rearrangement joins TRBV28 to TRBJ1-5, with D unresolved. V shed 7 bases and J shed 0 bases, with 4 bases lying between them. The germline V gene encodes CDR1 MDHEN and CDR2 SYDVKM. CDR3 length equals 12 residues.

The rearrangement links TRBV7-8 to TRBJ2-7, with 10 bases identical to TRBD1. The J segment lost 4 bases and the V segment lost 4 bases, leaving 7 bases of the junction unmatched. CDR1 is SGHVS, CDR2 FQNEAQ, per germline. This CDR3 comprises 15 residues. DNA of the CDR3: TGTGCCAGCAGCTACGGACAGGGGGTAGGGTACGAGCAGTACTTC. This gives the protein CASSYGQGVGYEQYF.

This clone was recorded once. V gene TRBV4-1 combines with J gene TRBJ2-2; D gene unclear. This CDR3 is built from 12 residues. CDR1 is MGHRA, CDR2 YSYEKL, per germline. Trimming took off 1 base at V and 4 bases at J, with 1 base between the two ends. In DNA form, the CDR3 reads TGCGCCAGCAGCCAAGTCACCGGGGAGCTGTTTTTT. Its protein product is CASSQVTGELFF.

V usage is TRBV19 and J usage is TRBJ1-1; D remains ambiguous. The CDR3 extends over 13 amino acids. Germline lookup yields CDR1 LNHDA and CDR2 SQIVND (reference sequence). V was trimmed by 8 bases and J by 1 base, leaving 11 bases between them. Written as DNA, the CDR3 is TGTGCCAGTTGCCCAGCACCGAACACTGAAGCTTTCTTT. Protein product: CASCPAPNTEAFF.

The chain's CDR3 is CASSLGGVANEKLFF. CDR3 coding DNA: TGTGCCAGCAGCTTAGGTGGGGTCGCTAATGAAAAACTGTTTTTT. The chain has TRBV7-2 and TRBJ1-4, with no clear D. The CDR3 consists of 15 residues. Trimming cost V 1 base and J 3 bases, with 9 bases left between them. Germline CDR1 is SGHTA and CDR2 is FQGNSA.

CDR3 in DNA: TGTGCCACTTCGGACTCCAACACTGAAGCTTTCTTT. Amino acids: CATSDSNTEAFF. The V call is TRBV19, the J call TRBJ1-1; no definite D call. CDR1 is LNHDA, CDR2 SQIVND, per germline (reference sequence). Between the trimmed V and J ends, which lost 10 bases and 2 bases, there was a span of 11 bases. This CDR3 comprises 12 residues.

The chain recombines TRBV5-8 with TRBJ1-1; 7 nucleotides agree with TRBD1. V lost 2 bases to trimming and J lost 1 base; unmatched junction nucleotides: 5. Germline CDR1 reads SGHTS; CDR2 reads YDEGEE. The CDR3 runs to 15 residues. The DNA of the CDR3 is TGTGCCAGCAGCTTATGGACAGGCGCGAACACTGAAGCTTTCTTT. Protein: CASSLWTGANTEAFF.

The genes are TRBV5-5 and TRBJ1-6; the D gene is possibly TRBD1 (6 bases). This CDR3 spans 14 amino acids. Deletions cut 4 bases from V and 13 bases from J, with 18 bases between. Per the germline V gene, CDR1 is SGHKS and CDR2 is YYEKEE (reference sequence). The CDR3 sequence: CASSQTDSLSPLHF. The CDR3 DNA sequence: TGTGCCAGCAGCCAAACGGACAGCCTCTCGCCCCTCCACTTT.

The chain links TRBV7-2 to TRBJ1-6; D call uncertain. This CDR3 region has 19 residues. V lost 5 bases and J 4 bases, leaving 24 bases between the germline ends. The germline gives CDR1 SGHTA, CDR2 FQGNSA. The CDR3 loop reads CASSPQEANLPPYNSPLHF. DNA of the CDR3: TGTGCCAGCAGCCCCCAAGAGGCAAATCTCCCGCCGTATAATTCACCCCTCCACTTT. Supplemented by reference TRBV7-2 and TRBJ1-6, the full variable domain reads GAGVSQSPSNKVTEKGKDVELRCDPISGHTALYWYRQSLGQGLEFLIYFQGNSAPDKSGLPSDRFSAERTGGSVSTLTIQRTQQEDSAVYLCASSPQEANLPPYNSPLHFGNGTRLTVT.

The chain joins TRBV15 to TRBJ2-1; D unclear. From germline, CDR1 is LNHNV and CDR2 YYDKDF (reference sequence). V lost 1 base and J 8 bases, leaving 15 bases between the germline ends. This CDR3 has 15 amino acids. The CDR3 sequence is CATSRVGVPADEQFF. DNA of the CDR3: TGTGCCACCAGCAGAGTTGGGGTACCGGCGGATGAGCAGTTCTTC.

V usage is TRBV30 and J usage is TRBJ2-7; 7 nucleotides line up with TRBD2. Germline V gene lookup returns CDR1 GTSNPN and CDR2 SVGIG (reference sequence). The ends lost 1 base at V and 0 bases at J; junction bases unmatched: 3. The CDR3 loop spans 14 amino acids. DNA for the CDR3: TGTGCCTGGAGTGGGGGCGGGAGCTCCTACGAGCAGTACTTC. This gives the protein CAWSGGGSSYEQYF.

This chain links TRBV5-1 with TRBJ2-7; weak D call: TRBD1 (6 bases). Trimming shortened V by 1 base and J by 0 bases, and 14 bases separated the two germline ends. Germline V gives CDR1 SGHRS, CDR2 YFSETQ. The CDR3 is 16 residues long. CDR3 loop: CASSLYLGAGSYEQYF. As DNA, the CDR3 is TGCGCCAGCAGCTTGTATCTGGGGGCTGGCTCCTACGAGCAGTACTTC.

The DNA of the CDR3 is TGTGCCAGCAGTTTAGGTACGGGAGGTACCCACAATGAGCAGTTCTTC. Residues: CASSLGTGGTHNEQFF. The genes are TRBV27 and TRBJ2-1; 7 bases fit TRBD2. The CDR3 sequence is 16 residues long. V lost 2 bases, J lost 5 bases, and 9 bases stayed unmatched. Germline V gene data show CDR1 as MNHEY and CDR2 as SMNVEV (reference sequence).

Note on this clone: At one boundary the junction diverges from the germline segment, which might be a read error. The chain joins TRBV6-2 or TRBV6-3 to TRBJ1-2; D may be TRBD1 (5 bases). CDR1 and CDR2 from the germline V gene are MNHEY and SVGEGT. This CDR3 region has 11 residues. The CDR3: CASSFPGTESF. The DNA of the CDR3 is TGTGCCAGCAGTTTCCCCGGGACGGAGAGCTTC.

This chain links TRBV28 with TRBJ1-2, with 9 positions matching TRBD1. V shed 4 bases and J 4 bases; nucleotides not matched to a gene: 4. The CDR3 spans 14 residues. The germline V gene has CDR1 MDHEN and CDR2 SYDVKM. The CDR3 is CASSSTGGGYGYTF. The CDR3 DNA is TGTGCCAGCAGTTCAACAGGGGGCGGCTATGGCTACACCTTC.

The chain uses TRBV7-2 and TRBJ1-2, with TRBD1 matching 11 bases. This CDR3 is built from 15 residues. The V gene end was trimmed by 5 bases and the J gene end by 2 bases; junction bases not matched to a gene: 4. From germline, CDR1 is SGHTA and CDR2 FQGNSA. The CDR3 sequence is CASSPRTGGNYGYTF. The CDR3 region has the DNA TGTGCCAGCAGCCCGAGGACAGGGGGCAACTATGGCTACACCTTC. The entire variable domain, with the rest obtained from reference TRBV7-2 and TRBJ1-2, is as follows: GAGVSQSPSNKVTEKGKDVELRCDPISGHTALYWYRQSLGQGLEFLIYFQGNSAPDKSGLPSDRFSAERTGGSVSTLTIQRTQQEDSAVYLCASSPRTGGNYGYTFGSGTRLTVV.

The gene calls are TRBV5-1 and TRBJ2-3; 13 positions match TRBD2. The CDR3 has 19 amino acids. J lost 0 bases, V lost 4 bases, and 11 bases had no gene match. Germline lookup yields CDR1 SGHRS and CDR2 YFSETQ. The CDR3 DNA reads TGCGCCAGCAGCAATCAACTAGCGGGAGGGTTGAGTAGCACAGATACGCAGTATTTT. It encodes CASSNQLAGGLSSTDTQYF.

The V and J genes are TRBV30 and TRBJ2-2; unclear D gene. The CDR3 has 12 residues. From germline, CDR1 is GTSNPN and CDR2 SVGIG (reference sequence). Trimming shortened V by 0 bases and J by 4 bases, and 3 bases separated the two germline ends. The CDR3 spells CAWSVSTGELFF. The CDR3 DNA reads TGTGCCTGGAGTGTCAGCACCGGGGAGCTGTTTTTT.

This chain links TRBV18 with TRBJ2-1; 13 nucleotides align to TRBD2. The junction had 9 bases not matched to a gene; V was cut back by 3 bases and J by 10 bases. The CDR3 is 16 residues long. Germline assignment: CDR1 KGHSH and CDR2 LQKENI. CDR3 DNA sequence: TGTGCCAGCTCACCGTCGGGACTAGCGGGGAGCAGGGAGCAGTTCTTC. Residues: CASSPSGLAGSREQFF.

This clone was observed a few times. The genes are TRBV19 and TRBJ1-2; D perhaps matches TRBD1 (6 bases). CDR1 LNHDA and CDR2 SQIVND come from the germline V gene (reference sequence). This CDR3 comprises 17 residues. V was pared by 6 bases and J by 0 bases, with 20 bases between. In DNA, the CDR3 is TGTGCCAGTAGCATGTCCTCATACGGGGGCCCTAACTATGGCTACACCTTC. Residues: CASSMSSYGGPNYGYTF. Looking up the rest from reference TRBV19 and TRBJ1-2 gives the full variable domain: DGGITQSPKYLFRKEGQNVTLSCEQNLNHDAMYWYRQDPGQGLRLIYYSQIVNDFQKGDIAEGYSVSREKKESFPLTVTSAQKNPTAFYLCASSMSSYGGPNYGYTFGSGTRLTVV.

V gene TRBV28 combines with J gene TRBJ1-2, with D unclear. This CDR3 spans 14 amino acids. The germline V gene encodes CDR1 MDHEN and CDR2 SYDVKM. V was trimmed by 3 bases and J by 8 bases, leaving 16 bases between them. The CDR3 DNA reads as TGTGCCAGCAGTTTTGTGGCCAGGCCCGGGGGCTACACCTTC. Its protein is CASSFVARPGGYTF.

The chain couples TRBV29-1 to TRBJ2-3; D unresolved. Looked up from germline, CDR1 is SQVTM and CDR2 is ANQGSEA. The CDR3 consists of 12 residues. V dropped 3 bases and J dropped 8 bases, with 12 bases sitting between them. The CDR3 region is CSVEERLGTQYF. CDR3 coding DNA: TGCAGCGTTGAGGAAAGATTAGGTACGCAGTATTTT.

The V call is TRBV7-9, the J call TRBJ1-3, with D perhaps TRBD1 (5 bases). This CDR3 is built from 15 residues. V lost 0 bases, J lost 4 bases, and 10 bases lay in between. Germline V gene sequence: CDR1 SEHNR, CDR2 FQNEAQ (reference sequence). The CDR3 region is CASSLAGRSGNTIYF. The CDR3 nucleotides read TGTGCCAGCAGCTTAGCGGGACGTTCCGGAAACACCATATATTTT. The whole variable domain, filled in from reference TRBV7-9 and TRBJ1-3, reads DTGVSQNPRHKITKRGQNVTFRCDPISEHNRLYWYRQTLGQGPEFLTYFQNEAQLEKSRLLSDRFSAERPKGSFSTLEIQRTEQGDSAMYLCASSLAGRSGNTIYFGEGSWLTVV.

J is TRBJ2-3 and V is TRBV12-5; unclear D gene. CDR1 and CDR2 (germline): LGHNT, FRNRAP. The length of the CDR3 is 13 residues. The V and J ends lost 7 bases and 5 bases respectively, with 13 bases between them. The CDR3, as DNA: TGTGCTAGTGCCTCACCACCGATAGATACGCAGTATTTT. Protein product: CASASPPIDTQYF.

A single count supports this clone. The rearrangement links TRBV27 to TRBJ2-7, with D unclear. V lost 2 bases and J 0 bases, leaving 8 bases between the germline ends. Germline-derived CDR1 and CDR2 are MNHEY and SMNVEV (reference sequence). The CDR3 spans 14 residues. This CDR3 reads CASSLGPRSYEQYF. The CDR3 bases are TGTGCCAGCAGTTTAGGGCCCCGCTCCTACGAGCAGTACTTC.